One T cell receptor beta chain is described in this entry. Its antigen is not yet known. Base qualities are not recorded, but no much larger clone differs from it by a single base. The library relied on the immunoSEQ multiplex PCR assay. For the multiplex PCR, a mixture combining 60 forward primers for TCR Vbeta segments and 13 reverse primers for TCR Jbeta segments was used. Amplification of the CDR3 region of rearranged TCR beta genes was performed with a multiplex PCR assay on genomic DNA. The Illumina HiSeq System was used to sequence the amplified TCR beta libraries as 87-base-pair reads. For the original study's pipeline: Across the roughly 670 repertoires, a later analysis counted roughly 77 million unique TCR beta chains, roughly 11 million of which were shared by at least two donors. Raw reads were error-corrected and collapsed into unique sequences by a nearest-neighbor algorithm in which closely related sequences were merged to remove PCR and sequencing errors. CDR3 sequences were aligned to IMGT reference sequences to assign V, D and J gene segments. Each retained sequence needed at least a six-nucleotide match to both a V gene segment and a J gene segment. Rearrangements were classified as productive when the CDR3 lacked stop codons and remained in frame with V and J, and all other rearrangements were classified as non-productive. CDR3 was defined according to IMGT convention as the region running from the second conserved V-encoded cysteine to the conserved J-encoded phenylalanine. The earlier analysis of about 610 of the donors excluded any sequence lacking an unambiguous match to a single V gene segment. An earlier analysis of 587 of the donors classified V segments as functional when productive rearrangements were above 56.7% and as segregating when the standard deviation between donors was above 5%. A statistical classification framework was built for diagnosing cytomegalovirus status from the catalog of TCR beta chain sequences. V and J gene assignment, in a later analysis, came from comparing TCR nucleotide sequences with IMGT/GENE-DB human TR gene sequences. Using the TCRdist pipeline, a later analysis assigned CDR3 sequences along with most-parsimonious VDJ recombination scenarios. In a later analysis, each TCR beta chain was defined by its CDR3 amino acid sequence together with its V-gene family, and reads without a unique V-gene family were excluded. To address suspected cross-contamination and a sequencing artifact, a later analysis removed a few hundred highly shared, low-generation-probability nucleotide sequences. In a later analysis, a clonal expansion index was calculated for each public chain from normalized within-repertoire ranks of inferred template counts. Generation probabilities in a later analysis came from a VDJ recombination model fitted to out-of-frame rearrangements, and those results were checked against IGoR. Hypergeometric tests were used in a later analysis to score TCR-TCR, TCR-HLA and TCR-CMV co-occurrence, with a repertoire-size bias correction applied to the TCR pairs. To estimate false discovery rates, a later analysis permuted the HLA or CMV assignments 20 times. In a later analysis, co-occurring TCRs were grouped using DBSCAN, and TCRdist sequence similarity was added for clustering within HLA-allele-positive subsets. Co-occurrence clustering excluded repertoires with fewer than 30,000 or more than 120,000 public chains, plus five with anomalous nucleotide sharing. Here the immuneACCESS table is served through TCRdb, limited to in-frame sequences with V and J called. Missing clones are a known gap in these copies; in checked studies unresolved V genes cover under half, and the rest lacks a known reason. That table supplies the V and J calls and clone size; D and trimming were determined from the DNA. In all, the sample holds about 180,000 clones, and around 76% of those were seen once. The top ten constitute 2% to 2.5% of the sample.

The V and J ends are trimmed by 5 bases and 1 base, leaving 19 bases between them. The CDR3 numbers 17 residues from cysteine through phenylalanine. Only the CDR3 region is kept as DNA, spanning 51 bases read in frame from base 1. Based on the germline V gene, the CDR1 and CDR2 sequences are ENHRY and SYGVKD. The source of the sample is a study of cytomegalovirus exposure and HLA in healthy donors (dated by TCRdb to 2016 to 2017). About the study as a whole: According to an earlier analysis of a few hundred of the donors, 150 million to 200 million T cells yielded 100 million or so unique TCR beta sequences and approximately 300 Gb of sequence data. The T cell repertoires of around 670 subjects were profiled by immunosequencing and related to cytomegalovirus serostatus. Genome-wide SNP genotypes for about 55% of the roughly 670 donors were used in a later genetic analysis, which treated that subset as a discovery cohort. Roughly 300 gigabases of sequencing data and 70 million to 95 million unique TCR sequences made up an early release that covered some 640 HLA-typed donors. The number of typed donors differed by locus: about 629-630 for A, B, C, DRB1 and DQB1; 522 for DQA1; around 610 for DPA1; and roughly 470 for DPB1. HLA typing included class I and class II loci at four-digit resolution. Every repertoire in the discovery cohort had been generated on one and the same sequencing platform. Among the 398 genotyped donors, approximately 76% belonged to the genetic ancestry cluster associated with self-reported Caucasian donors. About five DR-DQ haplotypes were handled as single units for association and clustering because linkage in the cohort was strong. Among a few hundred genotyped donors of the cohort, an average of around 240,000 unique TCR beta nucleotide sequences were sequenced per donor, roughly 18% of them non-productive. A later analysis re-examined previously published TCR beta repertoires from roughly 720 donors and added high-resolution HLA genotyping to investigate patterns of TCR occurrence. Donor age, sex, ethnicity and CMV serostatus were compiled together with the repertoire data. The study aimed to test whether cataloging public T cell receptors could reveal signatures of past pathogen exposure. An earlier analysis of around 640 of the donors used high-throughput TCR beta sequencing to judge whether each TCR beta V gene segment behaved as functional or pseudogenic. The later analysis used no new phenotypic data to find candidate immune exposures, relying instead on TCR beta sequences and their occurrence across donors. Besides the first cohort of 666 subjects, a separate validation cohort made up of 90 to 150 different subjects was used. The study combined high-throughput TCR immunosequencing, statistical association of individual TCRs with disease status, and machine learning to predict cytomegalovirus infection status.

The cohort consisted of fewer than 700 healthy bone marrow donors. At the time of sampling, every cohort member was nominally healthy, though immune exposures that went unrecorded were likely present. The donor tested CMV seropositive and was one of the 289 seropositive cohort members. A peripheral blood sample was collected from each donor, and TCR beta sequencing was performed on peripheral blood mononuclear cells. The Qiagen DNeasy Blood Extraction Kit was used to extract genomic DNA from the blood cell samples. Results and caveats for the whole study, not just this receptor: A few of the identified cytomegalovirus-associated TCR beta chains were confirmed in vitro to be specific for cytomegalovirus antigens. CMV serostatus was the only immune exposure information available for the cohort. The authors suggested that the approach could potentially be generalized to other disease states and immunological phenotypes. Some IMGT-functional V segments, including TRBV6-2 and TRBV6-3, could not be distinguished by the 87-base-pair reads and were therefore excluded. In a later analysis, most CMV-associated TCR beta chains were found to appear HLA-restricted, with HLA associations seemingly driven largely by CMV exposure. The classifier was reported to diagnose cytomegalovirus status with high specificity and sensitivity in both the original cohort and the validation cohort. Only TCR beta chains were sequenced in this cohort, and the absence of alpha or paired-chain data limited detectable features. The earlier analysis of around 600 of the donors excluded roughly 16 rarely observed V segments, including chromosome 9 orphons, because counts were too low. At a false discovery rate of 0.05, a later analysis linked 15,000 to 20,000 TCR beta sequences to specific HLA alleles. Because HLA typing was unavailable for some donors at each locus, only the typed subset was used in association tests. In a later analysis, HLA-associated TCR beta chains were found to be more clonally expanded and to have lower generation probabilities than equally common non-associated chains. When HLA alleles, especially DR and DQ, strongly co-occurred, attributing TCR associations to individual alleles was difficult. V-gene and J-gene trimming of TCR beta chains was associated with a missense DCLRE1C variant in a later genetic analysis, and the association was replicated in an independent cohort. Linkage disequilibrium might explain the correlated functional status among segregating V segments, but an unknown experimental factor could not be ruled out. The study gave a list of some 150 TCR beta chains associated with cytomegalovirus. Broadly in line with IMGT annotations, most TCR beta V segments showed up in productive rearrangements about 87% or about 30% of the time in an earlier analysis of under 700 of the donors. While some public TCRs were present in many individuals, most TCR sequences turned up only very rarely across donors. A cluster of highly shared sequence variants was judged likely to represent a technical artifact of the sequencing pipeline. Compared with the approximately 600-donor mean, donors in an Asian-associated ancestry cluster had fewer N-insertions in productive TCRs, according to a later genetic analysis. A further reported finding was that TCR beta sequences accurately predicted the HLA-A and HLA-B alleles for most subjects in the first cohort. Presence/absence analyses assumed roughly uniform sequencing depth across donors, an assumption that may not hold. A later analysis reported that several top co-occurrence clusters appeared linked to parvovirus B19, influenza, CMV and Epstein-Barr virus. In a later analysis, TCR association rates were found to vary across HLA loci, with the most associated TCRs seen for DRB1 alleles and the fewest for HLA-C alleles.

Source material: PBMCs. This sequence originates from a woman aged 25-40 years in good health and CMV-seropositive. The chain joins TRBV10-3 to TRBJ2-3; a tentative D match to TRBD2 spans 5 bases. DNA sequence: TGTGCCATCAGTCAAAAAGGACTGACCACCGGCACAGATACGCAGTATTTT. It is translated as CAISQKGLTTGTDTQYF.